The 22 T cell receptor beta chains below were found in one sample sequenced in a study of blood T cells in healthy people across ages. With a J-beta primer mix and a sample-barcoded 5' primer, a second PCR ran roughly 6 to 12 cycles. TCRdb re-derived calls from the 5' RACE reads in MiXCR, one entry per CDR3 protein. The table has around 1,700,000 distinct CDR3 sequences, approximately 30% seen once. The sequencing sample was made of blood. These receptors came from a woman in her twenties or thirties in good health.

This clonotype showed up many times. This rearrangement joins TRBV6-4 to TRBJ2-5; 7 bases are a match to TRBD1. Losses at the gene ends were 2 bases for V and 5 bases for J; bases not matched to a gene: 2. The CDR3 has 13 residues. Germline CDR1 reads MRHNA; CDR2 reads SNTAGT. This CDR3 is CASSDKQGETQYF. CDR3 nucleotides: TGTGCCAGCAGTGACAAACAGGGGGAGACCCAGTACTTC.

This clonotype showed up just a few times. The rearrangement uses TRBV5-1 and TRBJ2-7, with D maybe TRBD2 (5 bases). Germline V gene data show CDR1 as SGHRS and CDR2 as YFSETQ. The germline V and J ends were trimmed by 4 bases and 4 bases, with 12 bases remaining between them. The CDR3 runs 13 residues. CDR3 DNA: TGCGCCAGCAGCCGGGGTAATGGGTACGAGCAGTACTTC. Translated: CASSRGNGYEQYF.

This chain uses TRBV12-5 with TRBJ2-1; D is possibly TRBD2 (5 bases). V lost 8 bases and J lost 0, with 11 bases in between. The CDR3 covers 14 residues. Germline values: CDR1 LGHNT, CDR2 FRNRAP. CDR3 coding DNA: TGTGCTAGTAGAACGGGGAGCTCCTACAATGAGCAGTTCTTC. Encoded protein: CASRTGSSYNEQFF.

J is TRBJ1-2 and V is TRBV25-1; possible D gene TRBD1, 6 bases. Germline V gene sequence: CDR1 MGHDK, CDR2 SYGVNS. The ends were cut back, 4 bases at V and 6 bases at J, with 18 bases in the middle. The CDR3 is 15 residues long. The CDR3 loop reads CASSGAEGGTHGYTF. CDR3 DNA sequence: TGTGCCAGCAGTGGGGCCGAGGGGGGGACCCATGGCTACACCTTC.

V is TRBV5-1 and J is TRBJ1-2, with D tentatively TRBD1 (6 bases). The V gene lost 4 bases and the J gene lost 8 bases, with 21 bases spanning the gap. Germline CDR1 SGHRS, CDR2 YFSETQ. The CDR3 sequence is 15 residues long. This chain's CDR3 is CASSNRDTIPLGYTF. In nucleotides, the CDR3 is TGCGCCAGCAGCAACCGGGACACAATCCCTCTCGGCTACACCTTC.

V gene TRBV7-9 combines with J gene TRBJ2-4; 7 positions match TRBD1. V lost 5 bases to trimming and J lost 8 bases; unmatched junction nucleotides: 12. This CDR3 has 15 amino acids. The germline CDR1 and CDR2 sequences are SEHNR and FQNEAQ (reference sequence). CDR3 in amino acids: CASSTETGRSYIQYF. For the CDR3, the DNA is TGTGCCAGCAGCACGGAGACAGGGAGATCGTACATTCAGTACTTC.

This clonotype was seen a few times. The CDR3 DNA follows: TGTGCCAGCACCCTCGGGCTAGCGGGGTTCGCGCAGTACTTC. This codes for CASTLGLAGFAQYF. The chain has TRBV3-1 and TRBJ2-7, with 9 bases aligning to TRBD2. Per the germline V gene, CDR1 is LGHDT and CDR2 is YNNKEL (reference sequence). V lost 7 bases and J lost 9; bases outside the gene matches: 13. This CDR3 contains 14 residues.

The V gene is TRBV7-3, the J gene TRBJ2-3, with TRBD2 identical over 7 bases. Germline V gene lookup returns CDR1 SGHTA and CDR2 FQGTGA. The V segment lost 5 bases and the J segment 1 base; nucleotides outside the gene matches: 12. This CDR3 is 17 amino acids long. Here the CDR3 reads CASSPLGRMGGTDTQYF. In nucleotides, the CDR3 is TGTGCCAGCAGCCCTCTCGGGAGGATGGGGGGCACAGATACGCAGTATTTT.

V usage is TRBV28 and J usage is TRBJ2-5; D unresolved. The CDR3 is 11 amino acids. Germline CDR1 reads MDHEN; CDR2 reads SYDVKM. The V end was cut by 6 bases, the J end by 11 bases, with 13 bases between. This chain's CDR3 is CASRFTYEQYF. CDR3 coding DNA: TGTGCCAGCAGGTTCACCTATGAGCAGTACTTC. The full variable domain, with the rest looked up from reference TRBV28 and TRBJ2-5, is DVKVTQSSRYLVKRTGEKVFLECVQDMDHENMFWYRQDPGLGLRLIYFSYDVKMKEKGDIPEGYSVSREKKERFSLILESASTNQTSMYLCASRFTYEQYFGPGTRLLVL.

This chain uses TRBV11-2 with TRBJ2-7; D gene unclear. The V gene's germline CDR1 is SGHAT and CDR2 FQNNGV. V lost 3 bases and J lost 1, with 10 bases in between. The CDR3 runs 14 residues. The CDR3 nucleotides are TGTGCCAGCAGCTTTGGTACGGAATCCTACGAGCAGTACTTC. This gives the protein CASSFGTESYEQYF.

The V and J genes are TRBV7-3 and TRBJ2-7; TRBD1 matches at 10 bases. Losses at the gene ends were 5 bases for V and 7 bases for J; bases not matched to a gene: 5. From germline, CDR1 is SGHTA and CDR2 FQGTGA. The length of the CDR3 is 13 residues. CDR3 DNA sequence: TGTGCCAGCAGCACCGGGACAGGGGAAGAGCAGTACTTC. This encodes CASSTGTGEEQYF.

This clonotype was recorded a few times. One junction end disagrees with the germline gene, perhaps due to a read error. The chain carries TRBV20-1 and TRBJ1-1, with TRBD1 matching over 7 bases. The CDR3 contains 16 residues. Germline-derived CDR1 and CDR2 are DFQATT and SNEGSKA (reference sequence). The CDR3 DNA reads as TGCAGCGCTAGAGATCCGACAGGGAATGGGGACACTGAAGCTTTCTTT. Translated, it gives CSARDPTGNGDTEAFF.

This clonotype was recorded a few times. Just one base apart from a much larger clone, this may be a read error. This chain connects TRBV20-1 to TRBJ1-4, with D possibly matching TRBD1 (5 bases). CDR3 length equals 15 residues. Germline CDR1 and CDR2: DFQATT and SNEGSKA (reference sequence). With 0 bases removed from V and 0 bases from J, the gap between germline ends came to 8 bases. CDR3 in amino acids: CSARDGAATNEKLFF. The CDR3 bases are TGCAGTGCTAGAGATGGGGCTGCAACTAATGAAAAACTGTTTTTT.

The rearrangement uses TRBV18 and TRBJ2-7; D might be TRBD2 (5 bases). The CDR3 length is 15 residues. The V gene lost 2 bases and the J gene lost 2 bases, with 13 bases spanning the gap. Germline V gene lookup returns CDR1 KGHSH and CDR2 LQKENI. CDR3 in DNA: TGTGCCAGCTCACCAACTATCGACGGGGCCTACGAGCAGTACTTC. Amino acids: CASSPTIDGAYEQYF.

This clonotype was observed at least ten times. CDR3 loop: CSARDGRQGNSPLHF. For the CDR3, the DNA is TGCAGTGCTAGAGACGGGCGACAGGGCAATTCACCCCTCCACTTT. This sequence joins TRBV20-1 and TRBJ1-6, with TRBD1 matching over 7 bases. The CDR3 covers 15 residues. V lost 0 bases, J lost 7 bases, and 6 bases stayed unmatched. Per the germline V gene, CDR1 is DFQATT and CDR2 is SNEGSKA (reference sequence).

The chain joins TRBV7-2 to TRBJ2-7, with D perhaps matching TRBD1 (5 bases). V lost 0 bases to trimming and J lost 3 bases, with 9 bases between them. The germline gives CDR1 SGHTA, CDR2 FQGNSA. There are 14 residues in the CDR3. The CDR3 protein is CASSLATALYEQYF. The CDR3 DNA reads TGTGCCAGCAGCTTAGCGACAGCCCTCTACGAGCAGTACTTC. Together with reference TRBV7-2 and TRBJ2-7, the CDR3 gives the full variable domain: GAGVSQSPSNKVTEKGKDVELRCDPISGHTALYWYRQSLGQGLEFLIYFQGNSAPDKSGLPSDRFSAERTGGSVSTLTIQRTQQEDSAVYLCASSLATALYEQYFGPGTRLTVT.

The chain uses TRBV12-5 and TRBJ1-1; TRBD1 is a possible D gene (6 bases). The CDR3 spans 19 residues. Trimming removed 3 bases from V and 2 bases from J, with 25 bases in between. From germline, CDR1 is LGHNT and CDR2 FRNRAP. The CDR3 nucleotides are TGTGCTAGTGGTTTTTCCGTGCCCGGAGGGACATGGGATAACACTGAAGCTTTCTTT. Amino acid sequence: CASGFSVPGGTWDNTEAFF.

This clonotype was found many times. The gene calls are TRBV10-3 and TRBJ2-7, with a tentative D call TRBD1 (7 bases). CDR3 size: 14 residues. Germline V lookup: CDR1 ENHRY, CDR2 SYGVKD. Trimming stripped 4 bases from V and 3 bases from J, with 13 bases between. CDR3: CAISAGGNFYEQYF. The CDR3 DNA sequence: TGTGCCATCAGTGCAGGGGGGAACTTCTACGAGCAGTACTTC.

This clonotype came up many times. J is TRBJ2-5 and V is TRBV7-2; 8 bases are shared with TRBD2. The germline CDR1 and CDR2 sequences are SGHTA and FQGNSA. J was trimmed by 2 bases and V by 4 bases; bases with no gene match: 9. The CDR3 spans 16 residues. CDR3 nucleotide sequence: TGTGCCAGCAGCTACGGGACTAGGGGATATCAAGAGACCCAGTACTTC. This gives the protein CASSYGTRGYQETQYF.

This clonotype was recorded many times. J is TRBJ2-7 and V is TRBV12-3 or TRBV12-4; TRBD2 agrees at 14 bases. The V gene end was trimmed by 6 bases and the J gene end by 2 bases; junction bases not matched to a gene: 9. The CDR3 totals 17 residues. The CDR3 DNA reads as TGTGCCAGCAGCCTAGCGGGACTAGCGGGAGACCCCTACGAGCAGTACTTC. Translating it yields CASSLAGLAGDPYEQYF.

This clonotype occurred a few times. The chain has TRBV12-3 or TRBV12-4 and TRBJ2-5; the match to TRBD2 covers 10 bases. V lost 5 bases, J lost 2 bases, and 5 bases stayed unmatched. This CDR3 contains 15 residues. CDR3: CASSLGTSEQETQYF. CDR3 DNA sequence: TGTGCCAGCAGTCTCGGGACTAGCGAGCAAGAGACCCAGTACTTC.

The sample holds many counts of this clonotype. The V gene is TRBV15, the J gene TRBJ2-1; a possible D gene is TRBD1 (5 bases). Germline CDR1 reads LNHNV; CDR2 reads YYDKDF (reference sequence). Trimming took 6 bases from V and 7 from J, leaving 10 bases between them. The CDR3 has 12 amino acids. The DNA of the CDR3 is TGTGCCACCAGAGGGGTACATAATGAGCAGTTCTTC. It is translated as CATRGVHNEQFF.